This TCR beta chain was obtained from a study of patients and donors after allogeneic stem cell transplantation. This clonotype was observed a handful of times. TCRdb ran MiXCR on the RT-PCR reads and lists one entry per CDR3 protein. This sample has about 410,000 distinct CDR3 sequences, with 16% found just once. The CDR3 length is 13 residues. In germline, CDR1 is DFQATT, CDR2 SNEGSKA (reference sequence). The V and J ends lost 3 bases and 1 base respectively, with 9 bases between them. Sequencing was carried out using blood, either unsorted or a sorted T cell fraction (not recorded which). The chain employs TRBV20-1 and TRBJ2-5; D possibly corresponds to TRBD1 (6 bases). The clonotype was recovered from a human donor who was either an allogeneic HSCT recipient or a stem cell or donor lymphocyte infusion donor (not recorded which). It is not recorded whose cells these are; they may come from a transplant donor. The CDR3 coding sequence is TGCAGTGCTAGGAGGACAGTCCAAGAGACCCAGTACTTC. The encoded protein is CSARRTVQETQYF.